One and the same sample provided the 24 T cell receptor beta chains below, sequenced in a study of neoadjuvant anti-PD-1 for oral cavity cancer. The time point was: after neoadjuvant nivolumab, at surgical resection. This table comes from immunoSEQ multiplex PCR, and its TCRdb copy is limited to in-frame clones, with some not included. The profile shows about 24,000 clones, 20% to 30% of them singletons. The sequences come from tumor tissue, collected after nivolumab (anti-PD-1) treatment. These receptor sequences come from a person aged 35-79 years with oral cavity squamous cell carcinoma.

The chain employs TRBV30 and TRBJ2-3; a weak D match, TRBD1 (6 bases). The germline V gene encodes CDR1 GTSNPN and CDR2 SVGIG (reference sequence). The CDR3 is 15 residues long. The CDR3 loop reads CARGKTAARTDTQYF. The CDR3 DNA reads TGTGCTAGGGGGAAGACAGCCGCCCGCACAGATACGCAGTATTTT.

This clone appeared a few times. In DNA, the CDR3 is TGTGCCAGCAGCTGGACTCTTGGTGGGGGTATGGCCACTGAAGCTTTCTTT. This codes for CASSWTLGGGMATEAFF. The chain is built from TRBV7-2 and TRBJ1-1; D perhaps matches TRBD1 (5 bases). The V gene's germline CDR1 is SGHTA and CDR2 FQGNSA. The CDR3 is 17 residues long. Deletions cut 4 bases from V and 4 bases from J, with 22 bases between.

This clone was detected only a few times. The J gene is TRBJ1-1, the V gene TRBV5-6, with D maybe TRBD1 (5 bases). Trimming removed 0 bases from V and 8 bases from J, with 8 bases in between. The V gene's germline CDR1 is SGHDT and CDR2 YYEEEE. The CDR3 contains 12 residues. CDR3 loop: CASSLEWGEAFF. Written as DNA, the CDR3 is TGTGCCAGCAGCTTGGAGTGGGGGGAAGCTTTCTTT.

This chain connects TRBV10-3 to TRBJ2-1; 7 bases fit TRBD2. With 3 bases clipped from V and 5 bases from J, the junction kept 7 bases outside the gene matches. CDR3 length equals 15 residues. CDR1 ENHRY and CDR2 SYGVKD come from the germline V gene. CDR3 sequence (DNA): TGTGCCATCAGTGATGCTAGGCGGGAGAACAATGAGCAGTTCTTC. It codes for CAISDARRENNEQFF.

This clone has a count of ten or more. CDR3 coding DNA: TGTGCCACCAGCAGGACCTCGGGACTAGCGACTGATGAGCAGTTCTTC. It codes for CATSRTSGLATDEQFF. The chain combines TRBV15 with TRBJ2-1; 10 nucleotides agree with TRBD2. The CDR3 consists of 16 residues. Per germline, CDR1 LNHNV and CDR2 YYDKDF (reference sequence). The V and J ends lost 3 bases and 8 bases, in that order; junction bases with no gene match: 10. The full variable domain, with the rest looked up from reference TRBV15 and TRBJ2-1, is DAMVIQNPRYQVTQFGKPVTLSCSQTLNHNVMYWYQQKSSQAPKLLFHYYDKDFNNEADTPDNFQSRRPNTSFCFLDIRSPGLGDTAMYLCATSRTSGLATDEQFFGPGTRLTVL.

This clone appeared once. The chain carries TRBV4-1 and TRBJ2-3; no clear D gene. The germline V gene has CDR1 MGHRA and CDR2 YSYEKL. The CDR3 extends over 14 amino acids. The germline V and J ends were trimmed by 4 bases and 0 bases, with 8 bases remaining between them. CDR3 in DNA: TGCGCCAGCAGCCTAAGCGTAAGCACAGATACGCAGTATTTT. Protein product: CASSLSVSTDTQYF.

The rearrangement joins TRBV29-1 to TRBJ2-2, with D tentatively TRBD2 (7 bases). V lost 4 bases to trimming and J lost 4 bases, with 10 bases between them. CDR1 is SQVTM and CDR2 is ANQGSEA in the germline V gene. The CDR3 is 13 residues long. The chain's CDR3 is CSVGRGPTGELFF. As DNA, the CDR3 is TGCAGCGTTGGGCGGGGGCCCACCGGGGAGCTGTTTTTT.

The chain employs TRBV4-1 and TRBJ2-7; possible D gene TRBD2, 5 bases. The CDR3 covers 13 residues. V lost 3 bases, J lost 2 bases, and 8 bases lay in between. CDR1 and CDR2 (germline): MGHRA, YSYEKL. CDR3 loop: CASSHDGTYEQYF. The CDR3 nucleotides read TGCGCCAGCAGCCATGACGGGACCTACGAGCAGTACTTC.

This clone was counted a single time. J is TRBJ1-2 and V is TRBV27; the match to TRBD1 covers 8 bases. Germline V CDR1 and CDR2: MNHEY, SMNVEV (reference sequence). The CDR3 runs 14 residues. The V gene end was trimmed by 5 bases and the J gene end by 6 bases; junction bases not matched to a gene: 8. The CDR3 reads CASSPGDRLDGYTF. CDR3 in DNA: TGTGCCAGCAGTCCGGGGGACAGGTTGGATGGCTACACCTTC.

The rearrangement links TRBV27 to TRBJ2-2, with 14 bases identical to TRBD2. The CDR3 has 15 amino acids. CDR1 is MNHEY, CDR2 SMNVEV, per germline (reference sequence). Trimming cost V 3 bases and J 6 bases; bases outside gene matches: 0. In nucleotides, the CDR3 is TGTGCCAGCAGTTTGGGACTAGCGGGAGCCGGGGAGCTGTTTTTT. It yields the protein CASSLGLAGAGELFF.

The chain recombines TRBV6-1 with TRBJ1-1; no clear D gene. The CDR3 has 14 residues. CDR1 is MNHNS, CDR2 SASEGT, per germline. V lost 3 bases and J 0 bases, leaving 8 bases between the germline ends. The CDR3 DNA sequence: TGTGCCAGCAGTGAGCTGCCCATGAACACTGAAGCTTTCTTT. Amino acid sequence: CASSELPMNTEAFF.

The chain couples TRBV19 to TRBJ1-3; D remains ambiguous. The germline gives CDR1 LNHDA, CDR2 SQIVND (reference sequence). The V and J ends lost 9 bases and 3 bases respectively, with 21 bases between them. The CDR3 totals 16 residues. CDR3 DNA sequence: TGTGCCAGCAAGAAATTGGAGGGAGTTGGTGGAAACACCATATATTTT. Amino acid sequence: CASKKLEGVGGNTIYF.

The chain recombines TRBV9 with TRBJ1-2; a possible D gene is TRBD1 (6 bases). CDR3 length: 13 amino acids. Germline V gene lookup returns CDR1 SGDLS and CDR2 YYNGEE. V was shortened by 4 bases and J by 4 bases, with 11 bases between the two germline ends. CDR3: CASSLDRSYGYTF. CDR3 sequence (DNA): TGTGCCAGCAGCTTGGACAGATCCTATGGCTACACCTTC.

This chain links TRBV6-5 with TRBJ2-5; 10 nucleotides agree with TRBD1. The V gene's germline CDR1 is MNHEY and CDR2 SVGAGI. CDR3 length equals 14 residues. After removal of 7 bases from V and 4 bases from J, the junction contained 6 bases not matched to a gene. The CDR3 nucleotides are TGTGCCAGCACCCGGACAGGGGGGGCAGAGACCCAGTACTTC. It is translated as CASTRTGGAETQYF.

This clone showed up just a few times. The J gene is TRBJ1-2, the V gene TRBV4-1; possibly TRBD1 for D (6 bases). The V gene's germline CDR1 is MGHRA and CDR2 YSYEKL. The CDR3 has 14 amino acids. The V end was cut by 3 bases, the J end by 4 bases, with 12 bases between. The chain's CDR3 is CASSQRGGVYGYTF. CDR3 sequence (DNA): TGCGCCAGCAGCCAGAGGGGGGGGGTCTATGGCTACACCTTC.

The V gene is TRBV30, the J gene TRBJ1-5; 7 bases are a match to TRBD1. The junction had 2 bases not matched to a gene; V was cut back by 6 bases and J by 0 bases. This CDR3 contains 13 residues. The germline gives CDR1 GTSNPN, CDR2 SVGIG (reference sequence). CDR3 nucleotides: TGTGCCTGTGACAGGGATAGCAATCAGCCCCAGCATTTT. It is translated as CACDRDSNQPQHF.

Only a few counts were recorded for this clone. The CDR3 region has the DNA TGTGCCAGCAGCACAACCGGGATCTATGGCTACACCTTC. Encoded protein: CASSTTGIYGYTF. The chain couples TRBV7-9 to TRBJ1-2; D gene ambiguous. CDR1 is SEHNR, CDR2 FQNEAQ, per germline (reference sequence). This CDR3 is 13 amino acids long. Trimming took 5 bases from V and 4 from J, leaving 11 bases between them.

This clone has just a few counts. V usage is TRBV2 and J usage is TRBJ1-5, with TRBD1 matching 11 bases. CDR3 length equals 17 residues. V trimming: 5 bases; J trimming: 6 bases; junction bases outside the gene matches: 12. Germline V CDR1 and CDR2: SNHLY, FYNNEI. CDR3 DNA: TGTGCCAGCAGTACGAAGTCCGGGACAGGGGGTCGTCAGCCCCAGCATTTT. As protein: CASSTKSGTGGRQPQHF.

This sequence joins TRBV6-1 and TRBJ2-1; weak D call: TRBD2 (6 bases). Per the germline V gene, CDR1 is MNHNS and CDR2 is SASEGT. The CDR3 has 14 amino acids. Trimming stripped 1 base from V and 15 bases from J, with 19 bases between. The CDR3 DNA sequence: TGTGCCAGCAGTGAAGAGTTTTCAAGGGACTGGGGGTTCTTC. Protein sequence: CASSEEFSRDWGFF.

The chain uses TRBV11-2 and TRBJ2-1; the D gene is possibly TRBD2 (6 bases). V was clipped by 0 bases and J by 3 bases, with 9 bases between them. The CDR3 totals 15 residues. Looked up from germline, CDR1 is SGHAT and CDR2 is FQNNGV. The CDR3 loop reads CASSLEADYYNEQFF. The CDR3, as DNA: TGTGCCAGCAGCTTAGAGGCGGACTACTACAATGAGCAGTTCTTC.

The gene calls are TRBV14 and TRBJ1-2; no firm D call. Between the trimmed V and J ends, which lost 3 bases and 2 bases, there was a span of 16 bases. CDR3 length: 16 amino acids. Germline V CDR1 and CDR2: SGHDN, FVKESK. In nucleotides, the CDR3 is TGTGCCAGCAGCCAGGGAGGGTTCAACCGAAACTATGGCTACACCTTC. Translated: CASSQGGFNRNYGYTF.

CDR3 sequence reads: CASSLLQGSSQPQHF. The CDR3 DNA reads TGTGCCAGCAGCTTATTACAGGGTTCGAGTCAGCCCCAGCATTTT. The chain links TRBV7-8 to TRBJ1-5; D is perhaps TRBD1 (6 bases). The CDR3 sequence is 15 residues long. With 2 bases removed from V and 6 bases from J, the gap between germline ends came to 14 bases. The germline V gene has CDR1 SGHVS and CDR2 FQNEAQ.

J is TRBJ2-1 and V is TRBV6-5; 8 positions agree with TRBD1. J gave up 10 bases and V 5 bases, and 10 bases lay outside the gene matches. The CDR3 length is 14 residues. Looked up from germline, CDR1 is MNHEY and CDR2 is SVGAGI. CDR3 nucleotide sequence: TGTGCCAGCAGTGAACGACAGGGGACGGGCGAGCAGTTCTTC. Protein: CASSERQGTGEQFF.

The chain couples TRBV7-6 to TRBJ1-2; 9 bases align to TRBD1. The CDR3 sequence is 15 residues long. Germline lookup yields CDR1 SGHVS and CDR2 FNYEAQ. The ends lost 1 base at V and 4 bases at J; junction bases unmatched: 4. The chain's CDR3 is CASSLGTGAIYGYTF. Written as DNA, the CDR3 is TGTGCCAGCAGCTTAGGGACAGGGGCTATCTATGGCTACACCTTC.